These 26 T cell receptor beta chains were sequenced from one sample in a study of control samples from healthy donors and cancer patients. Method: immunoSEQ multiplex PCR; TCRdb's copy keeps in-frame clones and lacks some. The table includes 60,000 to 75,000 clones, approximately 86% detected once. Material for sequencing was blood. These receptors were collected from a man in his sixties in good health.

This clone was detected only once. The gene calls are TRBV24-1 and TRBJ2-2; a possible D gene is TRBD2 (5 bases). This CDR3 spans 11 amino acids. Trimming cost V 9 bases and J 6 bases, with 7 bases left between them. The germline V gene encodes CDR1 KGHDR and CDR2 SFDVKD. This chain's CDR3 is CATEGSGELFF. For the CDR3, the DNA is TGTGCCACCGAGGGATCCGGGGAGCTGTTTTTT.

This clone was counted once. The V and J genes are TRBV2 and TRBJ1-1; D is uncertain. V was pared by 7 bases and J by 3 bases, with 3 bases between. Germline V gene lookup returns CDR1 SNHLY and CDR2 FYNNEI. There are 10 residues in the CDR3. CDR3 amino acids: CASKDTEAFF. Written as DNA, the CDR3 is TGTGCCAGCAAGGACACTGAAGCTTTCTTT.

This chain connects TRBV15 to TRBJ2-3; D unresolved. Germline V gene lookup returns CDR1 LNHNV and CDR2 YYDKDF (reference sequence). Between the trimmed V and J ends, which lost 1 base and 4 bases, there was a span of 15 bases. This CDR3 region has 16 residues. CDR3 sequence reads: CATSRARRALADTQYF. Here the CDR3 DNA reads TGTGCCACCAGCAGAGCAAGGCGAGCTTTAGCAGATACGCAGTATTTT.

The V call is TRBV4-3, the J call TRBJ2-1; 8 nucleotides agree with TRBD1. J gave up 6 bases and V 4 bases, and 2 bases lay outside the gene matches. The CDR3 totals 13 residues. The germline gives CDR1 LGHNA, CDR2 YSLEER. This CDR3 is CASSPDRGNEQFF. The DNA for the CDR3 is TGCGCCAGCAGCCCTGACAGGGGCAATGAGCAGTTCTTC.

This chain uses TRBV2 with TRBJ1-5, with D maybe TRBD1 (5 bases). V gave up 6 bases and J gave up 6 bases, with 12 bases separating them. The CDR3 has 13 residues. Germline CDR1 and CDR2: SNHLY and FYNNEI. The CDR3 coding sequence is TGTGCCAGCAGAGGGTCTCAGGGTCAGCCCCAGCATTTT. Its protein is CASRGSQGQPQHF.

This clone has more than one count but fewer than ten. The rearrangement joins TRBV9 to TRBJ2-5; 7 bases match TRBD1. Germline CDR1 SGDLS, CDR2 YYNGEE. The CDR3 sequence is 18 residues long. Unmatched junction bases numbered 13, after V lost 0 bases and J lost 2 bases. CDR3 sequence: CASSVGIQGTPGQETQYF. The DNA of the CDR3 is TGTGCCAGCAGCGTAGGGATACAGGGGACCCCAGGGCAAGAGACCCAGTACTTC. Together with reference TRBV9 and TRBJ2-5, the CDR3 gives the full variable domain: DSGVTQTPKHLITATGQRVTLRCSPRSGDLSVYWYQQSLDQGLQFLIQYYNGEERAKGNILERFSAQQFPDLHSELNLSSLELGDSALYFCASSVGIQGTPGQETQYFGPGTRLLVL.

The DNA of the CDR3 is TGTGCCACCAGCTTCGGGGGCGGGAGGGTCACAGATACGCAGTATTTT. Its translation: CATSFGGGRVTDTQYF. The J gene is TRBJ2-3, the V gene TRBV15; 9 positions match TRBD2. Germline V gives CDR1 LNHNV, CDR2 YYDKDF (reference sequence). V lost 5 bases, J lost 2 bases, and 8 bases stayed unmatched. CDR3 length: 16 amino acids.

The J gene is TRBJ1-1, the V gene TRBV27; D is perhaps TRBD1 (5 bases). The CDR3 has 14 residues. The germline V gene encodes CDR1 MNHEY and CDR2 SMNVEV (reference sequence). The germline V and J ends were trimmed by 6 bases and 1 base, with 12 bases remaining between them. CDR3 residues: CASSRGGSNTEAFF. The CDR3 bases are TGTGCCAGCAGCCGGGGGGGTTCGAACACTGAAGCTTTCTTT.

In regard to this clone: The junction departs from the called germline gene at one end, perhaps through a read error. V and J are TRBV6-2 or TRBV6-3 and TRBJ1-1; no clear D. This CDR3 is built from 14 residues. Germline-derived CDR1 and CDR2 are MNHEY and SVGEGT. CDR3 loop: CTSSPSGSNTEAFF. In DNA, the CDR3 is TGTACCAGCAGTCCCAGCGGGAGCAACACTGAAGCTTTCTTT.

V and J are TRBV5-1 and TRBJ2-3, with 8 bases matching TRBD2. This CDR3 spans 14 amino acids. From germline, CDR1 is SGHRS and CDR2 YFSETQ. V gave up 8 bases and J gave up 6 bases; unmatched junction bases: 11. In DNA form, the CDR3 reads TGCGCCAGTCAGCTACGGACTAGCTTCGATACGCAGTATTTT. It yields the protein CASQLRTSFDTQYF.

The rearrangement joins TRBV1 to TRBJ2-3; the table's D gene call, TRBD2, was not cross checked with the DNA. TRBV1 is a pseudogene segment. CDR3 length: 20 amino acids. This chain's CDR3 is CTSSQFSGTRRQSSTDTQYF. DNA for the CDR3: TGCACCAGCAGCCAGTTTTCCGGGACTAGGAGACAATCTAGCACAGATACGCAGTATTTT.

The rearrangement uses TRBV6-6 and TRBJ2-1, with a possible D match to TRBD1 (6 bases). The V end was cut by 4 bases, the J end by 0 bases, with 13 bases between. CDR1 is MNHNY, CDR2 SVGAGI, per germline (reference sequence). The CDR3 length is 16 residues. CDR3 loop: CASSLSGTSSYNEQFF. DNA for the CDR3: TGTGCCAGCAGTTTATCCGGGACAAGCTCCTACAATGAGCAGTTCTTC.

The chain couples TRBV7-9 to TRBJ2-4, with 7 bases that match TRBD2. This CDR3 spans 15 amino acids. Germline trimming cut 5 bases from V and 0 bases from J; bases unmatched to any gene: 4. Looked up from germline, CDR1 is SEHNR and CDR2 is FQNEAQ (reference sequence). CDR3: CASSGLAGAKNIQYF. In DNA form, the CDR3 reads TGTGCCAGCAGCGGATTAGCGGGAGCCAAAAACATTCAGTACTTC.

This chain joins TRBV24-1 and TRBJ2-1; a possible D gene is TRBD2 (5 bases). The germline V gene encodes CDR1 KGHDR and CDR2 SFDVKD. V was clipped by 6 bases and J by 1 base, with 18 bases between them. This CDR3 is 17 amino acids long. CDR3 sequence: CATSKKTGSRSYNEQFF. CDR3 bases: TGTGCCACCAGTAAAAAAACGGGGAGCCGGTCCTACAATGAGCAGTTCTTC.

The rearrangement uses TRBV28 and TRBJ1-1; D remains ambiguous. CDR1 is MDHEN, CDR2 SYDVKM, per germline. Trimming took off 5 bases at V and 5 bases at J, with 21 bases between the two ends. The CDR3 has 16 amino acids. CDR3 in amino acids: CASSALGTGSTTEAFF. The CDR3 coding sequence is TGTGCCAGCAGTGCCCTTGGAACGGGATCTACGACTGAAGCTTTCTTT.

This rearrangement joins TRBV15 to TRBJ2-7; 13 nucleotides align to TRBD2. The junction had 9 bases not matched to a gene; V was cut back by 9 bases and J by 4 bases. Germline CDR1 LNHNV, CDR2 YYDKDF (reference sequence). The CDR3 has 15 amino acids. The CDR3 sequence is CATRTGTSGIYEQYF. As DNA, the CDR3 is TGTGCCACTAGAACCGGGACTAGCGGGATTTACGAGCAGTACTTC.

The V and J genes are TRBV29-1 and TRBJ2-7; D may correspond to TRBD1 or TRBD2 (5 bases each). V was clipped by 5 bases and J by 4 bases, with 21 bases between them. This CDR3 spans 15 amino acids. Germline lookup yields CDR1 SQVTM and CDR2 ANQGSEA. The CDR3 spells CSVRSGPALGYEQYF. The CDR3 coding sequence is TGCAGCGTTAGGTCGGGACCAGCCTTGGGTTACGAGCAGTACTTC.

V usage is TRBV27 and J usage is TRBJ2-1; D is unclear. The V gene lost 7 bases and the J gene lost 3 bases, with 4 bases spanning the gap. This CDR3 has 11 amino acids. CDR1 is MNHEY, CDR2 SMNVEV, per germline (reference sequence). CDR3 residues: CASTHYNEQFF. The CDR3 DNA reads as TGTGCCAGCACCCACTACAATGAGCAGTTCTTC.

DNA of the CDR3: TGTGCCAGCAGTTTTCTACTCGGACTAGCGGGCGACAATGAGCAGTTCTTC. Translation: CASSFLLGLAGDNEQFF. V usage is TRBV7-2 and J usage is TRBJ2-1, with 11 bases identical to TRBD2. This CDR3 comprises 17 residues. Germline CDR1 is SGHTA and CDR2 is FQGNSA. With 6 bases clipped from V and 5 bases from J, the junction kept 12 bases outside the gene matches. The full variable domain, its missing parts supplied by reference TRBV7-2 and TRBJ2-1, is GAGVSQSPSNKVTEKGKDVELRCDPISGHTALYWYRQSLGQGLEFLIYFQGNSAPDKSGLPSDRFSAERTGGSVSTLTIQRTQQEDSAVYLCASSFLLGLAGDNEQFFGPGTRLTVL.

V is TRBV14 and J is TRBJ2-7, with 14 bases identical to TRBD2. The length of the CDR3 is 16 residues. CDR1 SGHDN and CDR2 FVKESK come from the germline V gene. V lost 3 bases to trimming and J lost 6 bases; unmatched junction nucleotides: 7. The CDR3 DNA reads TGTGCCAGCAGCCAGCTAGGGACTAGCGGGAGAAGCGAGCAGTACTTC. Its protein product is CASSQLGTSGRSEQYF.

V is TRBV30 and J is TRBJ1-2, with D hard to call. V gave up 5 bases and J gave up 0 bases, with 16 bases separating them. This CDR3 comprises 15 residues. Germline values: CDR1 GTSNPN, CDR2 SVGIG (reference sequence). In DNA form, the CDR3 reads TGTGCCTGGGAAGCCAACGACGGAGCTAACTATGGCTACACCTTC. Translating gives CAWEANDGANYGYTF. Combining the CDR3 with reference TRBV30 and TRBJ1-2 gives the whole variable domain SQTIHQWPATLVQPVGSPLSLECTVEGTSNPNLYWYRQAAGRGLQLLFYSVGIGQISSEVPQNLSASRPQDRQFILSSKKLLLSDSGFYLCAWEANDGANYGYTFGSGTRLTVV.

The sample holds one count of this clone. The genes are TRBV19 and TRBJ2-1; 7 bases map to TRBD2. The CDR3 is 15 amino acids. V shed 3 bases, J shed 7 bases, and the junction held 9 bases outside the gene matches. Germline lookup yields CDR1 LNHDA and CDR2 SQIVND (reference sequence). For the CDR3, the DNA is TGTGCCAGTAGTATTCCTGGGGAGGGCCTGAATGAGCAGTTCTTC. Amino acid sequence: CASSIPGEGLNEQFF. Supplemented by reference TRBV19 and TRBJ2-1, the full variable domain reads DGGITQSPKYLFRKEGQNVTLSCEQNLNHDAMYWYRQDPGQGLRLIYYSQIVNDFQKGDIAEGYSVSREKKESFPLTVTSAQKNPTAFYLCASSIPGEGLNEQFFGPGTRLTVL.

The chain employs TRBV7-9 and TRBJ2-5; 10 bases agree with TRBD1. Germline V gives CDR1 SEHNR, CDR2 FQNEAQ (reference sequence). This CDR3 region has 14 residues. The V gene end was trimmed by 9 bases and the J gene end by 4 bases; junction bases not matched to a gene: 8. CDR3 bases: TGTGCCAGTGGGGGACAGGGGCTACTAGAGACCCAGTACTTC. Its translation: CASGGQGLLETQYF.

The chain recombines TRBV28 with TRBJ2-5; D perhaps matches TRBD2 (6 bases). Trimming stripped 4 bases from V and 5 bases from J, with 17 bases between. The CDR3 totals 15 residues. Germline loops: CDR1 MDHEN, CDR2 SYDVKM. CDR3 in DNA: TGTGCCAGCAGTTCCGGGAGCCTTCTAGGGGAGACCCAGTACTTC. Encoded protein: CASSSGSLLGETQYF.

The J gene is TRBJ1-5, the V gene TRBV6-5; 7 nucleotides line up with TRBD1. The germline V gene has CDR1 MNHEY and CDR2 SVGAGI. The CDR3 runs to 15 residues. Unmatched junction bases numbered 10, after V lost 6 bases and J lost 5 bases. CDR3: CASRLNRGVDQPQHF. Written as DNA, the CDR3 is TGTGCCAGCAGACTTAACAGGGGCGTTGATCAGCCCCAGCATTTT.

The CDR3, as DNA: TGTGCCGGCAGACCTAACTCCTACAATGAGCAGTTCTTC. Encoded protein: CAGRPNSYNEQFF. The chain combines TRBV30 with TRBJ2-1; D is unresolved. Trimming removed 8 bases from V and 0 bases from J, with 11 bases in between. The CDR3 consists of 13 residues. CDR1 GTSNPN and CDR2 SVGIG come from the germline V gene (reference sequence).